This T cell receptor beta chain was identified during a study of CD8 T cells in ankylosing spondylitis. Findings of the study overall: What seemed typical of ankylosing spondylitis blood was a TCR beta motif built from about 8 highly homologous variants. Disease-linked clones were CD8+ and relatively rare in peripheral blood.

With respect to this clonotype: Its target is unknown.

TCRdb re-called the 5' RACE reads through MiXCR, storing one row per CDR3 protein. The table includes about 330,000 distinct CDR3 sequences, roughly 8% detected once. The ends lost 5 bases at V and 0 bases at J; junction bases unmatched: 5. This CDR3 is 18 amino acids long. Looked up from germline, CDR1 is SGHAT and CDR2 is FQNNGV. This TCR came from a male donor with ankylosing spondylitis. Material for sequencing was blood, either unsorted or a sorted T cell fraction (not recorded which). This chain links TRBV11-2 with TRBJ2-2; TRBD2 agrees at 14 bases. The CDR3 protein is CASSQGLAGVPNTGELFF. The CDR3 nucleotides are TGTGCCAGCAGCCAGGGACTAGCGGGAGTCCCGAACACCGGGGAGCTGTTTTTT.